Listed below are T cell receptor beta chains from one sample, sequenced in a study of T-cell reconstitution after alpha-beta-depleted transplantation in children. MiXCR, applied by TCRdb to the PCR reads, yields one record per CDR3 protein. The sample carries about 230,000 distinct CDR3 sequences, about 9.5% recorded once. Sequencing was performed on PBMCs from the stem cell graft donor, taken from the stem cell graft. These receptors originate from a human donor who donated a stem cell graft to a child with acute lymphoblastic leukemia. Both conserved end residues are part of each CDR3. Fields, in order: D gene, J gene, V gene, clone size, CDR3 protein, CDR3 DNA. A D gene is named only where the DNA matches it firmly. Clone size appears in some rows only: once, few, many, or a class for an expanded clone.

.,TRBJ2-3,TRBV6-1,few,CAISRPHTDTQYF,TGTGCCATCTCAAGGCCGCACACAGATACGCAGTATTTT
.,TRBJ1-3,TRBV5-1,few,CASSLEGHQPSGNTIYF,TGCGCCAGCAGCTTGGAAGGACATCAGCCCTCTGGAAACACCATATATTTT
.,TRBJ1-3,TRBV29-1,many,CSVQSGKKGNTIYF,TGCAGCGTACAATCGGGGAAGAAGGGAAACACCATATATTTT
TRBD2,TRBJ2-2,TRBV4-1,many,CASSQPGGTGELFF,TGCGCCAGCAGCCAACCGGGGGGCACCGGGGAGCTGTTTTTT
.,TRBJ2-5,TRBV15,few,CATSRDRAKGEQTQYF,TGTGCCACCAGCAGAGATCGGGCTAAGGGGGAACAGACCCAGTACTTC
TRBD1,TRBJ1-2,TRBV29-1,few,CSAFGALEGAFGYTF,TGCAGCGCCTTCGGTGCGCTGGAGGGGGCTTTTGGCTACACCTTC
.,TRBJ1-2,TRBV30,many,CAWSVVTGGTGYTF,TGTGCCTGGAGTGTAGTTACGGGGGGAACTGGCTACACCTTC
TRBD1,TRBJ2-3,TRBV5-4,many,CASSLDRGLTDTQYF,TGTGCCAGCAGCTTGGACAGGGGGCTCACAGATACGCAGTATTTT
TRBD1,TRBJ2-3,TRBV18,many,CASSFSQTGAADTQYF,TGTGCCAGCTCATTCTCCCAGACAGGGGCTGCAGATACGCAGTATTTT
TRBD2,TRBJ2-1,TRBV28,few,CASITRAPGGYNEQFF,TGTGCCAGCATTACCCGCGCCCCGGGGGGCTACAATGAGCAGTTCTTC
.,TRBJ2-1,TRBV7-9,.,CASGTLGGGEQFF,TGTGCCAGCGGAACTCTCGGGGGAGGCGAGCAGTTCTTC
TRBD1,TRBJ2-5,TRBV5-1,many,CASSRPRTGTQETQYF,TGCGCCAGCAGCCGACCTCGGACAGGGACGCAAGAGACCCAGTACTTC
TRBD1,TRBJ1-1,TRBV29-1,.,CSVEEPQTGREAFF,TGCAGCGTTGAAGAGCCTCAGACAGGGCGCGAAGCTTTCTTT
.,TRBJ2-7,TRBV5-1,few,CASRGSEGEAYEQYF,TGCGCCAGCAGGGGTTCAGAGGGGGAAGCCTACGAGCAGTACTTC
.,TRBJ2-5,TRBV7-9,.,CASSPPGPGGETQYF,TGTGCCAGCAGTCCCCCGGGCCCCGGAGGAGAGACCCAGTACTTC
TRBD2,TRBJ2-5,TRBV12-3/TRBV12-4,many,CASKSGGKETQYF,TGTGCCAGCAAGAGCGGGGGAAAAGAGACCCAGTACTTC
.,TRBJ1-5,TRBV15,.,CATSRGRRDQPQHF,TGTGCCACCAGCAGAGGTCGGCGCGATCAGCCCCAGCATTTT
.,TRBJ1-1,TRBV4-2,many,CASSQDFGVMKTEAFF,TGTGCCAGCAGCCAAGATTTTGGGGTAATGAAGACTGAAGCTTTCTTT
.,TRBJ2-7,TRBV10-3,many,CAISESSTGSYEQYF,TGTGCCATCAGTGAGTCGTCAACGGGGTCGTACGAGCAGTACTTC
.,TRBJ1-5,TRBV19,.,CASAEGGRLRQPQHF,TGTGCCAGTGCAGAGGGGGGACGGCTTCGACAGCCCCAGCATTTT
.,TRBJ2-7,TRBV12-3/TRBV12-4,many,CASSLVGGSEQYF,TGTGCCAGCAGTTTAGTCGGGGGAAGCGAGCAGTACTTC
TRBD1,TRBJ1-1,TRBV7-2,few,CASSPGADRGTEAFF,TGTGCCAGCAGCCCCGGGGCCGACAGGGGGACTGAAGCTTTCTTT
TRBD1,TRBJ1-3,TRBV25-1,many,CASSDVTGTDISGNTIYF,TGTGCCAGCAGTGATGTCACCGGGACAGATATCTCTGGAAACACCATATATTTT
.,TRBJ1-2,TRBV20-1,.,CSAPYTDPYGYTF,TGCAGTGCTCCTTACACGGACCCCTATGGCTACACCTTC
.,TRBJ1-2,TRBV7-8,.,CASSPREGVLFNYGYTF,TGTGCCAGCAGCCCTCGAGAAGGGGTCCTATTTAACTATGGCTACACCTTC
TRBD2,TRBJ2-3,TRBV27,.,CASSFAGGGSVTQYF,TGTGCCAGCAGTTTCGCGGGGGGCGGCTCCGTAACGCAGTATTTT
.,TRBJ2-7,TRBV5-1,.,CASSLDHEQYF,TGCGCCAGCAGCTTGGACCACGAGCAGTACTTC
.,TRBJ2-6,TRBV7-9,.,CASSFGGANVLTF,TGTGCCAGCAGCTTTGGGGGGGCCAACGTCCTGACTTTC
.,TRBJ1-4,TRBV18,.,CASSRELQGLREKLFF,TGTGCCAGCTCACGAGAACTACAGGGTCTGCGGGAAAAACTGTTTTTT
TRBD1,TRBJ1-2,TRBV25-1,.,CASSARTGPTFYGYTF,TGTGCCAGCAGTGCGCGGACAGGGCCAACATTCTATGGCTACACCTTC
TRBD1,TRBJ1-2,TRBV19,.,CASSRAGTGSGYTF,TGTGCCAGTAGTAGGGCCGGGACAGGGAGTGGCTACACCTTC
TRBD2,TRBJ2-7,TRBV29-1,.,CSVRTTRGGNEQYF,TGCAGCGTTCGAACAACCCGGGGGGGGAACGAGCAGTACTTC
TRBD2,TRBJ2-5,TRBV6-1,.,CASKMGLAGSGSQYF,TGTGCCAGCAAAATGGGACTAGCGGGGTCGGGGAGCCAGTACTTC
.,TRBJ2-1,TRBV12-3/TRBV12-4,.,CASSFQGRGSYNEQFF,TGTGCCAGCAGTTTTCAGGGCCGGGGGTCCTACAATGAGCAGTTCTTC
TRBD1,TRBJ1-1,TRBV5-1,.,CASSLQGVSSTEAFF,TGCGCCAGCAGCCTACAGGGGGTTTCTAGCACTGAAGCTTTCTTT
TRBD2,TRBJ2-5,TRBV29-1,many,CSVEKTSVRETQYF,TGCAGCGTTGAAAAAACTAGCGTGAGGGAGACCCAGTACTTC
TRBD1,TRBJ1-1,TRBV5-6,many,CASGEGTVNTEAFF,TGTGCCAGCGGGGAGGGGACAGTGAACACTGAAGCTTTCTTT
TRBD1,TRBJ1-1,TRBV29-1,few,CSAPDRANTEAFF,TGCAGCGCTCCGGACAGGGCGAACACTGAAGCTTTCTTT
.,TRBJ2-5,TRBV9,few,CASSVGGVRETQYF,TGTGCCAGCAGCGTAGGGGGGGTTCGGGAGACCCAGTACTTC
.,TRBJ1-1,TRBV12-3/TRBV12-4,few,CATTPGILMNTEAFF,TGTGCCACTACCCCAGGGATACTCATGAACACTGAAGCTTTCTTT
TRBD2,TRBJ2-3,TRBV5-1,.,CASSHGPGGATDTQYF,TGCGCCAGCAGTCACGGGCCCGGGGGGGCGACAGATACGCAGTATTTT
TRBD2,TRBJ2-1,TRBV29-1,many,CSVVVGASGGLNEQFF,TGCAGCGTTGTAGTAGGAGCCAGCGGGGGGTTGAATGAGCAGTTCTTC
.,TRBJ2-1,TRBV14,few,CASSQGGPGNEQFF,TGTGCCAGCAGCCAAGGGGGCCCGGGTAATGAGCAGTTCTTC
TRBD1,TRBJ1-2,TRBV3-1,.,CASSQAGGGYGYTF,TGTGCCAGCAGCCAGGCAGGGGGCGGCTATGGCTACACCTTC
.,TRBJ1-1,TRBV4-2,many,CASSQDTLGTEAFF,TGTGCCAGCAGCCAAGATACCCTGGGGACTGAAGCTTTCTTT
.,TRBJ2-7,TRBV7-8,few,CASSLKDFRESYEQYF,TGTGCCAGCAGCCTGAAAGACTTCAGGGAATCCTACGAGCAGTACTTC
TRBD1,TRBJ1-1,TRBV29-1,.,CSVVGTGSTEAFF,TGCAGCGTCGTCGGGACAGGGAGCACTGAAGCTTTCTTT
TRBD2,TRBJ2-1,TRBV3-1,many,CASSLSGGRYNEQFF,TGTGCCAGCAGCCTAAGCGGGGGCCGGTACAATGAGCAGTTCTTC
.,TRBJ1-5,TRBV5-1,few,CASSLEGEVYQPQHF,TGCGCCAGCAGCTTGGAGGGGGAGGTCTATCAGCCCCAGCATTTT
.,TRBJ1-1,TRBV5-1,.,CASSFLDRGQTGGTEAFF,TGCGCCAGCAGCTTCTTAGATAGGGGCCAAACCGGCGGCACTGAAGCTTTCTTT
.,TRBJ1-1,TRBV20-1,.,CSARDGGAIGNTEAFF,TGCAGTGCTAGAGATGGGGGCGCGATCGGGAACACTGAAGCTTTCTTT
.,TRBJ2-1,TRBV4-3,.,CASSQVRVSGMNEQFF,TGCGCCAGCAGCCAAGTCCGGGTGAGTGGTATGAATGAGCAGTTCTTC
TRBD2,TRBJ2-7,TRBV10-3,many,CAIRRTSGGSSYEQYF,TGTGCCATCAGGCGAACTAGCGGGGGGAGCTCCTACGAGCAGTACTTC
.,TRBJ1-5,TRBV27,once,CASSPNRVGQPQHF,TGTGCCAGCAGCCCTAACAGGGTCGGGCAGCCCCAGCATTTT